This T cell receptor (beta chain) was sequenced for a study of blood T cell repertoires in COVID-19. Across the whole study: There were acute and convalescent COVID-19 samples, and they came from the United States, Italy and Spain.

V lost 4 bases and J lost 2, with 10 bases in between. The CDR3 length is 13 residues. Per the germline V gene, CDR1 is GTSNPN and CDR2 is SVGIG (reference sequence). This clone was seen just once. The Seattle patients, enrolled during active infection, were followed longitudinally. Clones were read by immunoSEQ multiplex PCR, and TCRdb kept only the in-frame ones, dropping some. Of 300,000 to 400,000 clones detected, more than 80% appear once; the ten largest clones hold around 3%. This TCR was recovered from a woman in her 30s with COVID-19, enrolled during active disease. The chain is built from TRBV30 and TRBJ2-3; D perhaps matches TRBD2 (6 bases). Sequencing used peripheral blood. CDR3 sequence (DNA): TGTGCCTGGAACCGGGAGATCACAGATACGCAGTATTTT. The encoded protein is CAWNREITDTQYF.